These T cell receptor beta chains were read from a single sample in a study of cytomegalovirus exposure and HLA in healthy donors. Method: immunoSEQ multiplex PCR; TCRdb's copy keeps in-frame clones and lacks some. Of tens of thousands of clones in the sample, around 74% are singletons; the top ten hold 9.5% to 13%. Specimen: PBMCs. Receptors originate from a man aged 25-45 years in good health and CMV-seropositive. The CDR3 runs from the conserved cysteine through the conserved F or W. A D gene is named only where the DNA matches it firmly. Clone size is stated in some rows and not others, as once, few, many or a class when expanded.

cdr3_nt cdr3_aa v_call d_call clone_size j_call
TGTGCCAGCAGCCAACCCGACCTATCGGAGGGTGGGGGGAACACTGAAGCTTTCTTT CASSQPDLSEGGGNTEAFF TRBV4-2 . . TRBJ1-1
TGTGCCAGCAGCCAAGGGACAGGGGGCGTGCGGTCCTACGAGCAGTACTTC CASSQGTGGVRSYEQYF TRBV11-2 TRBD1 once TRBJ2-7
TGTGCCAGCAGTTACACCGGGACAGCCCTCCACTTT CASSYTGTALHF TRBV6-5 TRBD1 . TRBJ1-6
TGTGCCAGTAGTATGGGGACAGTGGGTTCCTACGAGCAGTACTTC CASSMGTVGSYEQYF TRBV19 TRBD1 . TRBJ2-7
TGTGCCACGGGCGGGGGGGCCTCCTACAATGAGCAGTTCTTC CATGGGASYNEQFF TRBV15 TRBD2 . TRBJ2-1
TGTGCCAGCAGTACCCCCGGGAGAGCCCAAGAGACCCAGTACTTC CASSTPGRAQETQYF TRBV27 . . TRBJ2-5
TGTGCCAGCAGCTTTTCGGTCCAAGAGACCCAGTACTTC CASSFSVQETQYF TRBV5-6 . . TRBJ2-5
TGCAGCGTTGGCCAATCATTCTACGAGCAGTACTTC CSVGQSFYEQYF TRBV29-1 . . TRBJ2-7
TGTGCCAGTAGTACGGGGACTAGGTCCAATGAGCAGTTCTTC CASSTGTRSNEQFF TRBV19 TRBD2 . TRBJ2-1
TGCGCCAGCAGCTTGGGGACTACTTACAATGAGCAGTTCTTC CASSLGTTYNEQFF TRBV5-1 . . TRBJ2-1
TGCGCCAGCAGCCCATCCATGGCCCCTAGCAATCAGCCCCAGCATTTT CASSPSMAPSNQPQHF TRBV4-1 . . TRBJ1-5
TGCGCCAGCAGCTTGACCTCGACTAGCGGGGCTTACGAGCAGTACTTC CASSLTSTSGAYEQYF TRBV5-1 TRBD2 . TRBJ2-7
TGTGCCATCGGGGGCGGGGGTAGCAATCAGCCCCAGCATTTT CAIGGGGSNQPQHF TRBV10-3 . . TRBJ1-5
TGTGCCAGCACCCCCGGGACAGGGCCCTACAATGAGCAGTTCTTC CASTPGTGPYNEQFF TRBV28 TRBD1 . TRBJ2-1
TGTGCCAGCAGCCCTACTAGCGGGGCAAGCTACGAGCAGTACTTC CASSPTSGASYEQYF TRBV7-3 TRBD2 many TRBJ2-7
TGTGCCAGCAATGGACAGTTTAATTCACCCCTCCACTTT CASNGQFNSPLHF TRBV6-5 . . TRBJ1-6
TGTGCCAGCAGCTTAGGTCCGGGACAAGTGAAAGAGACCCAGTACTTC CASSLGPGQVKETQYF TRBV7-9 . few TRBJ2-5
TGTGCCAGCAGTGAACGGGTGAACACCATATATTTT CASSERVNTIYF TRBV2 . few TRBJ1-3
TGCAGCGGCGCAAGAGGGGGTCCTAACTATGGCTACACCTTC CSGARGGPNYGYTF TRBV29-1 . . TRBJ1-2
TGTGCCAGCAGCAGCCCGACTAGCGGGGGGCGGACGGATACGCAGTATTTT CASSSPTSGGRTDTQYF TRBV7-9 TRBD2 few TRBJ2-3
TGTGCCAGCTCACCGACCCGGGACAACTTGAACACTGAAGCTTTCTTT CASSPTRDNLNTEAFF TRBV18 . . TRBJ1-1
TGTGCCAGCAGTGAGTGGGGACAAAAGAATTACGAGCAGTACTTC CASSEWGQKNYEQYF TRBV2 . . TRBJ2-7
TGTGCCAGCAGCTTACTCCGTGTCGGCTACGAGCAGTACTTC CASSLLRVGYEQYF TRBV11-2 . . TRBJ2-7
TGTGCCAGCAGCTTGCTAGCGGGGCCAGAGACCCAGTACTTC CASSLLAGPETQYF TRBV7-3 TRBD2 . TRBJ2-5
TGTGCCAGCAGTGGAACCCTAGCGGGGGAAGAGACCCAGTACTTC CASSGTLAGEETQYF TRBV2 TRBD2 . TRBJ2-5
TGCGCCAGCAGCCAAGATTACGGGTTACGAGAGACCCAGTACTTC CASSQDYGLRETQYF TRBV4-1 . . TRBJ2-5
TGTGCCAGCAGCTGGACTAGCGGGGGGGCCGTTTTTGAGCAGTTCTTC CASSWTSGGAVFEQFF TRBV13 TRBD2 . TRBJ2-1
TGTGCCAGCAGACCGGGACAGGGAGCCGGCGAGCAGTACTTC CASRPGQGAGEQYF TRBV27 TRBD1 . TRBJ2-7
TGTGCCAGCAGGGGGGACAGGCGAAATTCACCCCTCCACTTT CASRGDRRNSPLHF TRBV25-1 TRBD1 few TRBJ1-6
TGCGCCAGCAGCCCTGGTGGTAGTGCCATATATTTT CASSPGGSAIYF TRBV4-3 . . TRBJ1-3
TGCGCCAGCAGCTTGGCCGGGGGGAGCACAAATTCACCCCTCCACTTT CASSLAGGSTNSPLHF TRBV5-1 . . TRBJ1-6
TGCAGCGTTGCAGCCAACAGGGAAGCGGAAAAACTGTTTTTT CSVAANREAEKLFF TRBV29-1 . . TRBJ1-4
TGTGCCAGTAATAAGGGACTCTTCTCTGGAAACACCATATATTTT CASNKGLFSGNTIYF TRBV19 . once TRBJ1-3
TGTGCCACCCATCCGGGGGGACGGCAAGAGACCCAGTACTTC CATHPGGRQETQYF TRBV6-5 TRBD2 . TRBJ2-5
TGTGCCAGCAGTTTATTGTCGGATCAGCCCCAGCATTTT CASSLLSDQPQHF TRBV27 . . TRBJ1-5
TGCGCCAGCAGCTTCGACAGCACCACCTACGAGCAGTACTTC CASSFDSTTYEQYF TRBV5-1 . . TRBJ2-7
TGTGCCAGCAGCTTAGGTCAGGGGGAGAACTATGGCTACACCTTC CASSLGQGENYGYTF TRBV7-9 TRBD1 . TRBJ1-2
TGTGCCAGCTCGCTTAACCGGGACAGGGGTGGCACTGAAGCTTTCTTT CASSLNRDRGGTEAFF TRBV18 TRBD1 . TRBJ1-1
TGTGCCAGCAGCCAAGATCCAGGGGTCTATGGCTACACCTTC CASSQDPGVYGYTF TRBV4-2 . few TRBJ1-2
TGTGCCAGCAGCTTAGCAGGAGGGCCCTACGAGCAGTACTTC CASSLAGGPYEQYF TRBV7-9 . . TRBJ2-7
TGTGCCAGCTCAGTCCCCGGGACAGCCCCTGTCTTC CASSVPGTAPVF TRBV18 TRBD1 . TRBJ2-7
TGTGCCAGCAGCTTGGGGGGACAGGTGTCTGGTGAGCAGTTCTTC CASSLGGQVSGEQFF TRBV5-4 TRBD1 . TRBJ2-1
TGTGCCAGCAGCCTCTCGACAGGGTTGAACACTGAAGCTTTCTTT CASSLSTGLNTEAFF TRBV11-2 TRBD1 once TRBJ1-1
TGTGCCAGCAGCGTAGGTGGGGGGGCCCGAGAGACCCAGTACTTC CASSVGGGARETQYF TRBV9 . . TRBJ2-5
TGTGCCAGCAGCTCCCAGGGGAAGCAGTACTTC CASSSQGKQYF TRBV5-6 . . TRBJ2-7
TGTGCCAGCAGCTTCGACAGGGCTTTCTACGAGCAGTACTTC CASSFDRAFYEQYF TRBV5-4 TRBD1 . TRBJ2-7
TGTGCCAGCAGCTTGGGGAGGGGCAGGGTGGACCAAGAGACCCAGTACTTC CASSLGRGRVDQETQYF TRBV5-4 . . TRBJ2-5
TGCGCCAGCAGCCAACAAGGGGATGGCTACACCTTC CASSQQGDGYTF TRBV4-1 . . TRBJ1-2
TGTGCCAGCAGTGGGGAAGGGACTAGAGGGGATGAGCAGTTCTTC CASSGEGTRGDEQFF TRBV6-6 TRBD2 few TRBJ2-1
TGTGCCAGCAGGAAGGCCAGCGGGGGGAGAGATACGCAGTATTTT CASRKASGGRDTQYF TRBV2 TRBD2 . TRBJ2-3
TGCGCCAGCACTTGGCACACGTCCTACGAGCAGTACTTC CASTWHTSYEQYF TRBV10-1 . . TRBJ2-7